This TCR beta chain was obtained from a study of tumor-infiltrating lymphocytes in localized non-small cell lung cancer. Study results and limitations: IM1 and IM2 tumors showed no difference in T-cell fraction. Technical variation could not be separated from intratumor heterogeneity here.

Assay: immunoSEQ multiplex PCR; the TCRdb copy retains only in-frame clones and omits some. The sample shows over 10,000 clones, about 80% of them seen only once. Germline assignment: CDR1 MNHNY and CDR2 SVGAGI (reference sequence). Trimming took 6 bases from V and 3 from J; bases not matched to a gene: 11. The CDR3 is 16 amino acids. With respect to this clone: Its antigen remains unidentified.

The TCR was taken from a human donor with non-small cell lung cancer. The sample comprised uninvolved lung tissue not adjacent to the tumor. This sequence joins TRBV6-6 and TRBJ2-7, with 10 bases that match TRBD1. The CDR3 loop is CASSPVWTGGFYEQYF. The CDR3 DNA follows: TGTGCCAGCAGCCCCGTCTGGACAGGGGGTTTCTACGAGCAGTACTTC.